This T cell receptor (beta chain) was recorded in a study of cytomegalovirus exposure and HLA in healthy donors. Each donor's status was that of a healthy bone marrow donor. Both 60 Vbeta primers and 13 Jbeta primers went into the PCR. Profiled with immunoSEQ multiplex PCR; TCRdb holds only in-frame clones, not every one. Found here are roughly 140,000 clones, around 80% of them singletons; the top ten hold 1.3% to 1.5%. A word on this clone: Antigen specificity is unknown. The junction departs from the called germline gene at one end, perhaps through a read error.

The CDR3 extends over 16 amino acids. Looked up from germline, CDR1 is SEHNR and CDR2 is FQNEAQ (reference sequence). Regarding the study as a whole: Most sequenced TCRs were rare (though some public TCRs occurred in many donors). The listing of approximately 160 TCR beta chains classed them as cytomegalovirus-associated. A later analysis found common viral pathogens apparently linked to several of the most significant clusters.

The receptor was isolated from a man aged 18-30 years in good health and CMV-seronegative. The chain combines TRBV7-9 with TRBJ2-1, with 8 bases fitting TRBD2. Sequencing was carried out using PBMCs. The chain's CDR3 is CSSSPSGSVSYNEQFF. CDR3 nucleotide sequence: TGTTCCAGCAGCCCCAGCGGGAGCGTCTCCTACAATGAGCAGTTCTTC.